This TCR beta chain derives from a study of kidney transplant recipient with SARS-CoV-2 infection. This clonotype was detected many times. The CDR3 is 15 amino acids. Germline V gives CDR1 MDHEN, CDR2 SYDVKM. The V and J ends lost 2 bases and 0 bases respectively, with 8 bases between them. TCRdb itself ran the reads through MiXCR, one entry per CDR3 protein. The table has 200,000 to 300,000 distinct CDR3 sequences, 29% seen once. V usage is TRBV28 and J usage is TRBJ2-1; D gene uncertain. This TCR was sampled from a young adult male patient who had COVID-19 and was a kidney transplant recipient. Part of the T cells may come from the graft donor. The material was a blood sample, obtained at baseline and on day 111 from a kidney transplant recipient. In DNA form, the CDR3 reads TGTGCCAGCAGTTTAGACGGGCGCTCCTACAATGAGCAGTTCTTC. It translates to CASSLDGRSYNEQFF.